These 11 T cell receptor beta chains were sequenced from one sample in a study of blood T cells in healthy people across ages. PCR was performed a second time for roughly 7 to 12 cycles using a sample-barcoded 5' primer and a J-beta primer mix. MiXCR was run by TCRdb on the 5' RACE reads, yielding one entry per CDR3 protein. The sample has around 850,000 distinct CDR3 sequences, about 34% seen once; the top ten hold approximately 13%. The sequenced material came from blood. The receptors derive from a young man in good health.

This clonotype appeared a few times. The CDR3 loop reads CASSQDYQPSANEKLFF. DNA for the CDR3: TGCGCCAGCAGCCAAGACTACCAGCCATCGGCTAATGAAAAACTGTTTTTT. This chain connects TRBV4-3 to TRBJ1-4; D not resolved. Trimming took 0 bases from V and 3 from J, leaving 14 bases between them. The CDR3 sequence is 17 residues long. Germline V gene data show CDR1 as LGHNA and CDR2 as YSLEER.

This chain joins TRBV13 and TRBJ2-1; TRBD2 aligns across 10 bases. The DNA matches TRBJ2-7 better at its end, which makes the J call doubtful. CDR3 length: 19 amino acids. Germline CDR1 PRHDT, CDR2 FYEKMQ (reference sequence). This CDR3 reads CASTPGVSGGPISYNEQYF. CDR3 nucleotides: TGTGCCAGCACCCCGGGAGTTAGCGGGGGGCCCATCTCCTACAATGAGCAGTACTTC.

This clonotype was counted many times. V gene TRBV29-1 combines with J gene TRBJ1-2; a weak D match, TRBD1 (5 bases). The CDR3 has 12 residues. Germline V gene lookup returns CDR1 SQVTM and CDR2 ANQGSEA. V shed 3 bases and J shed 7 bases, with 12 bases lying between them. The CDR3 DNA sequence: TGCAGCGTTGACGACAGAGGAGGTGGCTACACCTTC. Its protein is CSVDDRGGGYTF.

This clonotype was detected only a few times. This chain connects TRBV7-3 to TRBJ2-1; D unresolved. V shed 4 bases and J shed 7 bases, with 11 bases lying between them. Germline V CDR1 and CDR2: SGHTA, FQGTGA. This CDR3 region has 13 residues. The chain's CDR3 is CASSSGVGNEQFF. In DNA form, the CDR3 reads TGTGCCAGCAGCTCTGGGGTGGGGAATGAGCAGTTCTTC. Full variable domain (outside the CDR3, taken from reference TRBV7-3 and TRBJ2-1): GAGVSQTPSNKVTEKGKYVELRCDPISGHTALYWYRQSLGQGPEFLIYFQGTGAADDSGLPNDRFFAVRPEGSVSTLKIQRTERGDSAVYLCASSSGVGNEQFFGPGTRLTVL.

The chain links TRBV27 to TRBJ1-5; unclear D gene. The CDR3 has 12 residues. The V gene lost 5 bases and the J gene lost 6 bases, with 8 bases spanning the gap. Per germline, CDR1 MNHEY and CDR2 SMNVEV (reference sequence). CDR3 in amino acids: CASSLTFQPQHF. The CDR3 DNA is TGTGCCAGCAGTCTTACATTTCAGCCCCAGCATTTT.

J is TRBJ2-4 and V is TRBV12-3 or TRBV12-4; D might be TRBD1 (5 bases). The end of the DNA is better explained by TRBJ2-7, so the J call may be wrong. The CDR3 sequence is 15 residues long. As DNA, the CDR3 is TGTGCCAGCAGTTATTCCTCACAGGACCCCTACGAGCAGTACTTC. This translates into CASSYSSQDPYEQYF.

Comment on this clonotype: With a much larger clone just one base away, this may be a read error. The V and J genes are TRBV6-2 or TRBV6-3 and TRBJ2-7; D is ambiguous. V was pared by 8 bases and J by 2 bases, with 19 bases between. Germline V gene sequence: CDR1 MNHEY, CDR2 SVGEGT. CDR3 size: 15 residues. CDR3 nucleotides: TGTGCCAGCGGCCCTCTATACGGCGGAGCCTACGAGCAGTACTTC. It translates to CASGPLYGGAYEQYF.

In DNA form, the CDR3 reads TGTGCCAGCAGATATAAACAAAGCTCCTATAATTCACCCCTCCACTTT. This codes for CASRYKQSSYNSPLHF. The chain uses TRBV27 and TRBJ1-6; D call uncertain. V was trimmed by 6 bases and J by 0 bases, leaving 12 bases between them. This CDR3 contains 16 residues. CDR1 MNHEY and CDR2 SMNVEV come from the germline V gene (reference sequence).

The rearrangement uses TRBV2 and TRBJ1-2; TRBD1 is a possible D gene (5 bases). Germline CDR1 and CDR2: SNHLY and FYNNEI. This CDR3 spans 15 amino acids. Trimming stripped 6 bases from V and 1 base from J, with 15 bases between. In DNA, the CDR3 is TGTGCCAGCAGGGGGGATTGGGACGGTAACTATGGCTACACCTTC. This gives the protein CASRGDWDGNYGYTF.

V gene TRBV7-2 combines with J gene TRBJ2-4, with TRBD2 matching over 12 bases. The DNA end favors TRBJ2-7, so the J call may be wrong. CDR1 is SGHTA and CDR2 is FQGNSA in the germline V gene. CDR3 length equals 17 residues. The CDR3 region is CASSVTSGRGGAYEQYF. The CDR3 DNA is TGTGCCAGCAGCGTGACTAGCGGGAGAGGTGGGGCCTACGAGCAGTACTTC.

Notes on this clonotype: This may be a read error, as it is one base from a much larger clone. The V gene is TRBV7-2, the J gene TRBJ2-3, with 8 bases matching TRBD1. Germline V gene sequence: CDR1 SGHTA, CDR2 FQGNSA. The CDR3 length is 14 residues. J was trimmed by 10 bases and V by 5 bases; bases with no gene match: 11. The CDR3 nucleotides read TGTGCCAGCAGCCAGCCGGGACAGGCTAGTGCGCAGTATTTT. This sequence encodes CASSQPGQASAQYF.